The present T cell receptor (beta chain) was sequenced within a study of T cells in Graves' hyperthyroidism and ophthalmopathy. Study-wide points: Clonotypes that were expanded in thyroid above 0.001 mostly appeared in blood too.

The CDR3 is 13 amino acids. With 6 bases clipped from V and 9 bases from J, the junction kept 9 bases outside the gene matches. Germline V gene data show CDR1 as MNHNY and CDR2 as SVGAGI (reference sequence). Patients were excluded because of uncontrolled infection, other autoimmune disease, pregnancy or lactation. The diagnoses drew upon clinical symptoms, serum thyroxine and TRAb, thyroid ultrasound and orbital computed tomography. To note about this clonotype: Its antigen is currently unknown.

Amplification targeted TCR beta CDR3 regions from RNA transcripts. With the HTBI primer set, the TCR CDR3 went through a first round of RT-PCR. TCRdb re-called the multiplex PCR reads with MiXCR, one entry per CDR3 protein. The sample records roughly 500,000 distinct CDR3 sequences, around 46% being singletons. Sequenced material: peripheral blood or thyroid tissue (not recorded which). The clonotype comes from an adult woman with Graves' disease, either hyperthyroidism or ophthalmopathy (not recorded which). The chain is built from TRBV6-6 and TRBJ2-5, with TRBD1 matching 8 bases. CDR3 protein: CASSRQGPQPQYF. The CDR3 coding sequence is TGTGCCAGCAGCCGACAGGGGCCCCAGCCCCAGTACTTC.